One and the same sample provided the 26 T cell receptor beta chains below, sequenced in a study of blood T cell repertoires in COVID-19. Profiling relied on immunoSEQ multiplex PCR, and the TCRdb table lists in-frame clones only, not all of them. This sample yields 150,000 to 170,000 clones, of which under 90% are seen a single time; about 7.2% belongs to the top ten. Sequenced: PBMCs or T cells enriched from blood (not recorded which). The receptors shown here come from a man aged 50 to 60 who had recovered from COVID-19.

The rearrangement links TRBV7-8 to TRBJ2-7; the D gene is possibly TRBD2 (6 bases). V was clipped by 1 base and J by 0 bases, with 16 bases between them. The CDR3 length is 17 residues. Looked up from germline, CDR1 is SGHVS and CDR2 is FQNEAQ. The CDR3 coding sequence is TGTGCCAGCAGCTTAGGCGGGGACTCCCAAAGCTCCTACGAGCAGTACTTC. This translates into CASSLGGDSQSSYEQYF.

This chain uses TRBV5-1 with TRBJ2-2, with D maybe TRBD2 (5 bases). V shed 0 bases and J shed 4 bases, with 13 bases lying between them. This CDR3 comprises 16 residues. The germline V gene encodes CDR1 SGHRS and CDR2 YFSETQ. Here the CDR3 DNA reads TGCGCCAGCAGCTTGGTAGGAGGTGAGGGCACCGGGGAGCTGTTTTTT. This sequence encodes CASSLVGGEGTGELFF.

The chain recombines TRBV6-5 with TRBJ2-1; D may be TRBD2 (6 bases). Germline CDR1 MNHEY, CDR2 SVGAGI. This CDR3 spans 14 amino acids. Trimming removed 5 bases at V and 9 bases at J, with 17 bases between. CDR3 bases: TGTGCCAGCAGTCCGGGACTTAATTCCCGTGAGCAGTTCTTC. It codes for CASSPGLNSREQFF.

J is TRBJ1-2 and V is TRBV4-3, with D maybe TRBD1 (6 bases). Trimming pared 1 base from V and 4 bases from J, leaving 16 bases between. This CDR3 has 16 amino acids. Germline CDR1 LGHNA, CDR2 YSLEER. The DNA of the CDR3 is TGCGCCAGCAGCCAAGCGGCAACAGGGTCGCGCTATGGCTACACCTTC. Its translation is CASSQAATGSRYGYTF.

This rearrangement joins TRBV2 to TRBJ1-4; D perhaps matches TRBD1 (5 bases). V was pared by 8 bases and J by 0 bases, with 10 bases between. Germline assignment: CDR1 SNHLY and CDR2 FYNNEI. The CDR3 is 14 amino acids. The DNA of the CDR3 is TGTGCCAGCGGCAAGGGGACAACTAATGAAAAACTGTTTTTT. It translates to CASGKGTTNEKLFF.

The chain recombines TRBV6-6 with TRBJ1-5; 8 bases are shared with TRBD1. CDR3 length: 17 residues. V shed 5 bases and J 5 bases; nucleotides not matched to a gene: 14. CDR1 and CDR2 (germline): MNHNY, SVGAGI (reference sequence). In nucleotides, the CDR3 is TGTGCCAGCAGTCCGAGACAGGGGCTATGGTCGGATCAGCCCCAGCATTTT. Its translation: CASSPRQGLWSDQPQHF.

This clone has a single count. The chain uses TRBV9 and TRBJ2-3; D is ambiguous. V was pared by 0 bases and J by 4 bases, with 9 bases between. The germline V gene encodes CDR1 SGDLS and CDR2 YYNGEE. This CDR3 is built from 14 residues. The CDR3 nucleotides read TGTGCCAGCAGCGTAGCACCGTCGGCAGATACGCAGTATTTT. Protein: CASSVAPSADTQYF.

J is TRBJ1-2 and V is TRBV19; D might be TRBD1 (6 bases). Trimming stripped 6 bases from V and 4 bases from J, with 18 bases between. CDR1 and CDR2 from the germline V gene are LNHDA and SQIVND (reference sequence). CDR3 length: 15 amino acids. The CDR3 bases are TGTGCCAGTAGCCTCGGACAGCAGCGTTCCTATGGCTACACCTTC. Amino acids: CASSLGQQRSYGYTF. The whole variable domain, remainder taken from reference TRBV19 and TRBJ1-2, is DGGITQSPKYLFRKEGQNVTLSCEQNLNHDAMYWYRQDPGQGLRLIYYSQIVNDFQKGDIAEGYSVSREKKESFPLTVTSAQKNPTAFYLCASSLGQQRSYGYTFGSGTRLTVV.

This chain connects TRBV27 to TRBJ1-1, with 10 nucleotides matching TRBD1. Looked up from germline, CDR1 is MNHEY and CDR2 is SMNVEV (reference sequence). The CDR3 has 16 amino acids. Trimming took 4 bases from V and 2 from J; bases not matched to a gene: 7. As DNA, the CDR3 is TGTGCCAGCAGTTCGCGGGACAGGGGAAAAAACACTGAAGCTTTCTTT. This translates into CASSSRDRGKNTEAFF.

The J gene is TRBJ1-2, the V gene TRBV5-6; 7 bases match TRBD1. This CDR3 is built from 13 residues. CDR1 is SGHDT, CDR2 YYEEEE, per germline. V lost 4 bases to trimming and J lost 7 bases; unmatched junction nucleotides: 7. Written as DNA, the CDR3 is TGTGCCAGCAGCCCCAATTACAGGGGTGGCTACACCTTC. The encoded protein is CASSPNYRGGYTF.

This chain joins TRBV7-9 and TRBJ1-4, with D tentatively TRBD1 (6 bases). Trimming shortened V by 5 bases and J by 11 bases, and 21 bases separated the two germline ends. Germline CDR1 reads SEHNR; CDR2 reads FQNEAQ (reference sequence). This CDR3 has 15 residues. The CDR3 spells CASSATGSGLGKLFF. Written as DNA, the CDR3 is TGTGCCAGCAGCGCCACAGGGTCTGGGTTGGGGAAACTGTTTTTT.

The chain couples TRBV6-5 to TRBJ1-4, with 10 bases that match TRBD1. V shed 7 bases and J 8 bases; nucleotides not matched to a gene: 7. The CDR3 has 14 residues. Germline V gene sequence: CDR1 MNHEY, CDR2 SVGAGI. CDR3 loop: CASMTGGAGEKLFF. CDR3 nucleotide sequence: TGTGCCAGCATGACAGGGGGCGCAGGGGAAAAACTGTTTTTT.

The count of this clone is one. CDR3 loop: CASSLEIGGPYEQYF. CDR3 nucleotide sequence: TGCGCCAGCAGCTTGGAAATAGGGGGTCCCTACGAGCAGTACTTC. This chain uses TRBV5-1 with TRBJ2-7, with D perhaps matching TRBD1 (6 bases). The CDR3 loop spans 15 amino acids. V was clipped by 0 bases and J by 2 bases, with 12 bases between them. Germline CDR1 is SGHRS and CDR2 is YFSETQ.

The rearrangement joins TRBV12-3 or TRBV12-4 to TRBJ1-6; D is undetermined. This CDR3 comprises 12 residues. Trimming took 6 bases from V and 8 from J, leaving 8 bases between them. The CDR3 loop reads CASRQTHSPLHF. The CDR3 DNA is TGTGCCAGCAGACAGACACATTCACCCCTCCACTTT.

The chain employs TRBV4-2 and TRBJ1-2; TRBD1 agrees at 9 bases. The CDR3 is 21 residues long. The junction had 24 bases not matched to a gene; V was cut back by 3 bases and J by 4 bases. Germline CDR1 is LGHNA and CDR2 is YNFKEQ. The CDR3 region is CASSQPGQGFVWAEDSYGYTF. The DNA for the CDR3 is TGTGCCAGCAGCCAGCCGGGACAGGGCTTTGTTTGGGCGGAGGATAGCTATGGCTACACCTTC.

CDR3: CASSSGKSYNEQFF. CDR3 nucleotide sequence: TGTGCCAGCAGTTCCGGGAAATCCTACAATGAGCAGTTCTTC. This rearrangement joins TRBV27 to TRBJ2-1, with a possible D match to TRBD2 (5 bases). CDR3 length: 14 amino acids. Between the trimmed V and J ends, which lost 4 bases and 1 base, there was a span of 8 bases. The germline V gene encodes CDR1 MNHEY and CDR2 SMNVEV (reference sequence).

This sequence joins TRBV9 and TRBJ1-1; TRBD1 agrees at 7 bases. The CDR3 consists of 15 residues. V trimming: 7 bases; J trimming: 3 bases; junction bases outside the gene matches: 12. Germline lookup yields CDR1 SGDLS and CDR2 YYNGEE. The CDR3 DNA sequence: TGTGCCAGCGGCTCAAACAGGGGCAGGGACACTGAAGCTTTCTTT. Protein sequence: CASGSNRGRDTEAFF.

CDR3 loop: CASSHPPGHRNTEAFF. CDR3 in DNA: TGTGCCAGCAGCCACCCCCCCGGTCACAGGAACACTGAAGCTTTCTTT. The chain uses TRBV5-4 and TRBJ1-1; D ambiguous. V was clipped by 4 bases and J by 1 base, with 17 bases between them. CDR1 and CDR2 from the germline V gene are SGHNT and YYREEE (reference sequence). This CDR3 has 16 amino acids.

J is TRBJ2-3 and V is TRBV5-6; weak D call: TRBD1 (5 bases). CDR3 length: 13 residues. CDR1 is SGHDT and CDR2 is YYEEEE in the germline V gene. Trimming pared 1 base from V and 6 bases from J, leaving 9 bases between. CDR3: CASSLKGVDTQYF. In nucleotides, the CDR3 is TGTGCCAGCAGCTTGAAAGGGGTTGATACGCAGTATTTT. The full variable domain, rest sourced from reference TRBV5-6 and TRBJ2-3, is DAGVTQSPTHLIKTRGQQVTLRCSPKSGHDTVSWYQQALGQGPQFIFQYYEEEERQRGNFPDRFSGHQFPNYSSELNVNALLLGDSALYLCASSLKGVDTQYFGPGTRLTVL.

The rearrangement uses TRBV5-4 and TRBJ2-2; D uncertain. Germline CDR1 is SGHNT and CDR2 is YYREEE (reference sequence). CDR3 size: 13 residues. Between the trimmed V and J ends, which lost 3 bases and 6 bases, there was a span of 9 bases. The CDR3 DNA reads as TGTGCCAGCAGCTCCGCCGGGTCCGGGGAGCTGTTTTTT. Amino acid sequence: CASSSAGSGELFF.

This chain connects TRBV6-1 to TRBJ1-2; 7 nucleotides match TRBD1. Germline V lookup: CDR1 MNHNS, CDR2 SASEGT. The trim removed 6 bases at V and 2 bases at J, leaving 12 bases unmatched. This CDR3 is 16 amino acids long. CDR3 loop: CASREPGRGINYGYTF. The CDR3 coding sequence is TGTGCCAGCAGGGAACCCGGCAGGGGGATCAACTATGGCTACACCTTC.

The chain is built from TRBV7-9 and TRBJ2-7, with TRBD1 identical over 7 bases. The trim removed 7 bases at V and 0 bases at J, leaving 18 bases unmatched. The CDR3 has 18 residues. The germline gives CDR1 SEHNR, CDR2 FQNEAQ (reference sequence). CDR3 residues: CASTHIGKPGQSSYEQYF. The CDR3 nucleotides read TGTGCCAGCACCCATATAGGGAAACCGGGACAGAGCTCCTACGAGCAGTACTTC.

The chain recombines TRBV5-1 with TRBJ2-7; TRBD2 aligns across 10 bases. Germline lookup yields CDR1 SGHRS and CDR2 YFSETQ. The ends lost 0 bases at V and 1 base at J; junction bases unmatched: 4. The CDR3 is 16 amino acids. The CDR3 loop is CASSLAVLAGSYEQYF. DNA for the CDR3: TGCGCCAGCAGCTTGGCCGTACTAGCGGGATCCTACGAGCAGTACTTC. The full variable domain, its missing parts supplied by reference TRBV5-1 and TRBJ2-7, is KAGVTQTPRYLIKTRGQQVTLSCSPISGHRSVSWYQQTPGQGLQFLFEYFSETQRNKGNFPGRFSGRQFSNSRSEMNVSTLELGDSALYLCASSLAVLAGSYEQYFGPGTRLTVT.

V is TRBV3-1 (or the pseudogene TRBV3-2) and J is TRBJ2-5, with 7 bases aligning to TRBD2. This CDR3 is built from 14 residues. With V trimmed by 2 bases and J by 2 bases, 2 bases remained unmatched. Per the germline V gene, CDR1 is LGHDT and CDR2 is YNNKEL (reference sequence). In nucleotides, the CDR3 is TGTGCCAGCAGCCAACGGGACTATCAAGAGACCCAGTACTTC. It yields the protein CASSQRDYQETQYF.

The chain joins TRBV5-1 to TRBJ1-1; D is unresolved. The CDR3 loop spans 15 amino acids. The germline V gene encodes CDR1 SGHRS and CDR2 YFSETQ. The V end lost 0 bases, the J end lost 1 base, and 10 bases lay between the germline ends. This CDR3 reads CASSLEQARNTEAFF. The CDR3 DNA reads TGCGCCAGCAGCTTGGAGCAGGCGAGGAACACTGAAGCTTTCTTT.

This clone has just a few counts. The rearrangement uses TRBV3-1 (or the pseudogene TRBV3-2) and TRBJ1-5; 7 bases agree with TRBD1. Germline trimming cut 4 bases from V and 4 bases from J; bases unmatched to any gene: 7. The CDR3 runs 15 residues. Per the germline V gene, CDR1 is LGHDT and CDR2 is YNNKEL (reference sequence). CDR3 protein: CASSRGTAENQPQHF. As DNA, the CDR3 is TGTGCCAGCAGCCGGGGGACAGCGGAAAATCAGCCCCAGCATTTT.